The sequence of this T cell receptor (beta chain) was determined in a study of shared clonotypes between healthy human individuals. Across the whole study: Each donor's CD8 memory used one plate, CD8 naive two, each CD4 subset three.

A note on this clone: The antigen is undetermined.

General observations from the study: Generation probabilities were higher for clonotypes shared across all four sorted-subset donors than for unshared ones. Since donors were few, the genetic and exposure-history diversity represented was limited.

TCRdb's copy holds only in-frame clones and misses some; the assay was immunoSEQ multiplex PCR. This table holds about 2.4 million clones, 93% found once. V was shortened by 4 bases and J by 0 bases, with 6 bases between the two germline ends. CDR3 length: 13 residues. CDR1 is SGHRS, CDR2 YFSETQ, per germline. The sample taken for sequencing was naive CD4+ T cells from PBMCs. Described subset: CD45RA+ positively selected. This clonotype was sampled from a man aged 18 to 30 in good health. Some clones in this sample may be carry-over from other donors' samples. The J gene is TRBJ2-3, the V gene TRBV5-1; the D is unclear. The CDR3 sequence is CASSMTSTDTQYF. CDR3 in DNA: TGCGCCAGCAGCATGACTAGCACAGATACGCAGTATTTT.